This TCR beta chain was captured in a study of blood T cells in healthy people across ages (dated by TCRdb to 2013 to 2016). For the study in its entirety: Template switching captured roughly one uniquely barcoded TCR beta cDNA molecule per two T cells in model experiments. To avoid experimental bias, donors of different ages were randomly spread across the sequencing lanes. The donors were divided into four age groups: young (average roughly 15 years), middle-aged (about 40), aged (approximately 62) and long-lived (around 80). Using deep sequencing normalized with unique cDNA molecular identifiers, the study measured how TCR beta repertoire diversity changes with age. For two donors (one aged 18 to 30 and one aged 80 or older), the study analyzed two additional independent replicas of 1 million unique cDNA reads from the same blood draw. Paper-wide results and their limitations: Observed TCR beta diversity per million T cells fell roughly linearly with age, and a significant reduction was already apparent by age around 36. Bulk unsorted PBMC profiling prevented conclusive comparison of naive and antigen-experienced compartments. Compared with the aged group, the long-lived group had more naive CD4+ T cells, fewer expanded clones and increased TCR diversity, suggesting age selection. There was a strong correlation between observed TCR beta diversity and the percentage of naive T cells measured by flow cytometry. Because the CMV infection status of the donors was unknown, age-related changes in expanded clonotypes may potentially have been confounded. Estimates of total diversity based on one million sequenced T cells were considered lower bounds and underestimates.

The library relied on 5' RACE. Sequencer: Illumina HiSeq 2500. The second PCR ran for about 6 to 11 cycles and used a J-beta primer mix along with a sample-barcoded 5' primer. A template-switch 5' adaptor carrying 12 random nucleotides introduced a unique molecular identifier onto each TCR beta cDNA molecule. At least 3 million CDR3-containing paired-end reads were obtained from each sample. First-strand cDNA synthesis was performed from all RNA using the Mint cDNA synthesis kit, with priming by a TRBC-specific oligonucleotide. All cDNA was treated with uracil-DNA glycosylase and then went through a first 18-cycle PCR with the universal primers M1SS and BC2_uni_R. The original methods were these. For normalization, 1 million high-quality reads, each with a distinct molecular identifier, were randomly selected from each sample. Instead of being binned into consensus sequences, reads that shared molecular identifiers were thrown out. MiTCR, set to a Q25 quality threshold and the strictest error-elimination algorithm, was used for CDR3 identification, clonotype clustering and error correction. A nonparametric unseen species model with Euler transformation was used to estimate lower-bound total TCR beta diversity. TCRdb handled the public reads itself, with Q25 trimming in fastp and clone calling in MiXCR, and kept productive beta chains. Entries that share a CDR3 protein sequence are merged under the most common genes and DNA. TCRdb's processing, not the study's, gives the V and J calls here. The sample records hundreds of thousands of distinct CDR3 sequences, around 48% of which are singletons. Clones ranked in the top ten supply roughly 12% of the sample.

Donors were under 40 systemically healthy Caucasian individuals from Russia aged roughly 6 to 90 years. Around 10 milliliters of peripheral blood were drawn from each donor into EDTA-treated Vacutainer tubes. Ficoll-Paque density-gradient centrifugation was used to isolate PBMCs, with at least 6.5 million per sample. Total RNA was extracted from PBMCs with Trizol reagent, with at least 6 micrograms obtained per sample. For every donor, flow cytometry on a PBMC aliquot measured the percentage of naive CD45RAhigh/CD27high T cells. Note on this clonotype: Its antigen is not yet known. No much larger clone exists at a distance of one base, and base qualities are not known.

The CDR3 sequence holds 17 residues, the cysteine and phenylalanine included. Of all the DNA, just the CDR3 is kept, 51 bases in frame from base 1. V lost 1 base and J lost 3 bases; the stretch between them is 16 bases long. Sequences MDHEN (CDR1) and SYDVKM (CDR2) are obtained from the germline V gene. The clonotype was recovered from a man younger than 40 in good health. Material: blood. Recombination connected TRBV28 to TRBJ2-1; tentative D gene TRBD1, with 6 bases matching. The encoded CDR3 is CASSLSRTRGNYNEQFF. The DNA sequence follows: TGTGCCAGCAGTTTATCCAGGACCAGGGGAAACTACAATGAGCAGTTCTTC.